These T cell receptor beta chains were read from a single sample in a study of metastatic and nonmetastatic thyroid tumors. Using MiXCR, TCRdb reanalyzed the PCR reads. The profile shows fewer than 50,000 clones, more than 25% of them singletons. Sequencing was done on a sample of blood. The receptors originated from a male donor with papillary thyroid cancer or a benign thyroid nodule (not recorded which). Some clones in this sample may be carry-over from other donors' samples. The CDR3 runs from the conserved cysteine through the conserved F or W. The order of the fields is J gene, V gene, clone size, D gene, CDR3 protein, CDR3 DNA. D genes are given only for firm matches. A clone size is listed for some rows: how often the clone was seen (once, few, many), or a class if it is expanded.

>TRBJ1-1|TRBV19|-|TRBD1
CASSIGTGTRAFF
TGTGCCAGTAGTATAGGGACAGGGACGCGAGCTTTCTTT
>TRBJ2-3|TRBV22-1|-|-
CARSAPGLAGPLGTDTQYF
TGTGCCCGCAGCGCACCGGGACTAGCGGGCCCCCTGGGGACAGATACTCAGTATTTT
>TRBJ2-3|TRBV30|many|-
CAWSVGQGGDTQYF
TGTGCCTGGAGTGTCGGGCAGGGAGGAGATACGCAGTACTTT
>TRBJ2-2|TRBV20-1|many|TRBD1
CSASGPGTGVTGELFF
TGCAGTGCCTCAGGGCCCGGGACAGGGGTCACCGGGGAGCTGTTTTTT
>TRBJ1-1|TRBV28|few|-
CASSLQWKEAFF
TGTGCCAGCAGTCTACAGTGGAAGGAAGCTTTCTTT
>TRBJ2-5|TRBV20-1|many|-
CSAGTRGVGETQYF
TGCAGTGCTGGAACCAGGGGTGTTGGAGAGACCCAGTACTTC
>TRBJ2-5|TRBV7-8|once|-
CASSSNTVAGWETQYF
TGTGCCAGCAGCTCGAACACCGTGGCGGGGTGGGAGACCCAGTACTTC
>TRBJ2-7|TRBV7-9|-|-
CASSPALFEQYF
TGTGCCAGCAGCCCTGCTCTGTTCGAGCAGTACTTC
>TRBJ2-1|TRBV6-2/TRBV6-3|once|TRBD2
CASSSGLEGSKEQCF
TGTGCCAGCAGTTCGGGACTAGAGGGGTCTAAAGAGCAGTGCTTC
>TRBJ1-5|TRBV20-1|-|-
CSARDQVGQPQHF
TGCAGTGCTAGAGATCAAGTAGGTCAGCCCCAGCATTTT
>TRBJ2-3|TRBV7-8|-|-
CASSPRLSIADTQYF
TGTGCCAGCAGCCCCCGACTTAGCATCGCAGATACGCAGTATTTT
>TRBJ2-1|TRBV19|many|TRBD2
CASSISSGGVLGEQFF
TGTGCCAGTAGTATTTCTAGCGGGGGGGTTCTGGGGGAGCAGTTCTTC
>TRBJ2-5|TRBV7-9|many|TRBD1
CASSLGLGQGREETQYF
TGTGCCAGCAGCTTAGGTTTGGGACAGGGCAGGGAAGAGACCCAGTACTTC
>TRBJ2-7|TRBV9|many|-
CASSANTGSSYEQYF
TGTGCCAGCAGCGCCAACACAGGGAGCTCCTACGAGCAGTACTTC
>TRBJ1-2|TRBV6-1|-|-
CASVQGAWVGYGYTF
TGTGCCAGCGTCCAGGGAGCATGGGTAGGCTATGGCTACACCTTC
>TRBJ2-1|TRBV30|-|-
CAWSVRGDNEQFF
TGTGCCTGGAGTGTAAGGGGGGACAATGAGCAGTTCTTC
>TRBJ2-3|TRBV9|-|TRBD2
CASSVGTSGESTYTQYF
TGTGCCAGCAGCGTAGGTACTAGCGGGGAGAGCACATATACGCAGTATTTT
>TRBJ2-2|TRBV30|once|TRBD2
CAWKGLANTGELFF
TGTGCCTGGAAGGGACTAGCGAACACCGGGGAGCTGTTTTTT
>TRBJ2-1|TRBV5-1|once|-
CASSLEGRQVF
TGCGCCAGCAGCTTGGAAGGGCGGCAGGTCTTC
>TRBJ1-1|TRBV6-1|medium-sized|-
CASSTIRRNTEAFF
TGTGCCAGCAGTACAATTCGAAGGAACACTGAAGCTTTCTTT
>TRBJ2-7|TRBV4-2|few|-
CASSQDIKPGTSVYEQYF
TGTGCCAGCAGCCAAGACATTAAGCCAGGGACAAGTGTTTACGAGCAGTACTTC
>TRBJ2-7|TRBV6-1|few|-
CASSGNYYQYF
TGTGCCAGCAGTGGAAATTACTATCAGTACTTC